The next 30 T cell receptor beta chains were all read from a single sample in a study of Ad26.COV2.S vaccination and SARS-CoV-2 variants. Clones were sequenced by immunoSEQ multiplex PCR, and TCRdb holds only the in-frame ones, with some missing. The table records some 180,000 clones, approximately 88% of them present only once. Sequenced here: peripheral blood, sampled after recovery from COVID-19. The receptors originated from a human donor who had recovered from COVID-19.

The chain is built from TRBV21-1 and TRBJ1-2. TRBV21-1 is noted as a pseudogene. The CDR3 extends over 14 amino acids. The CDR3 protein is CASSKALSPLGYTF. Here the CDR3 DNA reads TGTGCCAGCAGCAAAGCCCTAAGCCCACTTGGCTACACCTTC.

This clone was observed a handful of times. CDR3 coding DNA: TGTGCCAGCAGCCAAATTATAACGGACCCCTACGAGCAGTACTTC. Translating gives CASSQIITDPYEQYF. This chain uses TRBV14 with TRBJ2-7; D remains ambiguous. The V end lost 2 bases, the J end lost 2 bases, and 13 bases lay between the germline ends. This CDR3 region has 15 residues. Germline-derived CDR1 and CDR2 are SGHDN and FVKESK.

The V gene is TRBV28, the J gene TRBJ1-2; no definite D call. V was pared by 7 bases and J by 4 bases, with 16 bases between. Germline CDR1 is MDHEN and CDR2 is SYDVKM. The CDR3 covers 14 residues. CDR3 sequence reads: CASTSMMDVYGYTF. CDR3 nucleotide sequence: TGTGCCAGCACCTCAATGATGGACGTCTATGGCTACACCTTC.

The chain has TRBV13 and TRBJ2-6; D gene unclear. From germline, CDR1 is PRHDT and CDR2 FYEKMQ (reference sequence). The CDR3 sequence is 15 residues long. The ends were cut back, 0 bases at V and 4 bases at J, with 7 bases in the middle. CDR3 region: CASSLGGYGANVLTF. DNA for the CDR3: TGTGCCAGCAGCTTAGGTGGGTACGGGGCCAACGTCCTGACTTTC.

The J gene is TRBJ1-6, the V gene TRBV3-1 (or the pseudogene TRBV3-2); 7 positions match TRBD1. The CDR3 consists of 15 residues. The junction had 3 bases not matched to a gene; V was cut back by 5 bases and J by 2 bases. The germline gives CDR1 LGHDT, CDR2 YNNKEL (reference sequence). CDR3 sequence reads: CASSTGEAYNSPLHF. DNA of the CDR3: TGTGCCAGCAGCACAGGGGAGGCCTATAATTCACCCCTCCACTTT.

The V call is TRBV27, the J call TRBJ1-1; TRBD1 matches at 9 bases. The CDR3 runs to 15 residues. The ends lost 5 bases at V and 0 bases at J; junction bases unmatched: 4. Looked up from germline, CDR1 is MNHEY and CDR2 is SMNVEV (reference sequence). CDR3 DNA sequence: TGTGCCAGCAGTCCCGGGACAGGGCTGAACACTGAAGCTTTCTTT. As protein: CASSPGTGLNTEAFF.

This clone was picked up one time. This chain links TRBV19 with TRBJ2-1, with D possibly being TRBD1 (6 bases). The germline V and J ends were trimmed by 5 bases and 4 bases, with 9 bases remaining between them. CDR1 and CDR2 from the germline V gene are LNHDA and SQIVND (reference sequence). CDR3 size: 13 residues. In DNA, the CDR3 is TGTGCCAGTAGTTACAGGGTATACAATGAGCAGTTCTTC. Translated, it gives CASSYRVYNEQFF. The entire variable domain, with the rest obtained from reference TRBV19 and TRBJ2-1, is as follows: DGGITQSPKYLFRKEGQNVTLSCEQNLNHDAMYWYRQDPGQGLRLIYYSQIVNDFQKGDIAEGYSVSREKKESFPLTVTSAQKNPTAFYLCASSYRVYNEQFFGPGTRLTVL.

The chain combines TRBV6-5 with TRBJ1-2; D is uncertain. Trimming cost V 10 bases and J 4 bases, with 10 bases left between them. CDR1 is MNHEY and CDR2 is SVGAGI in the germline V gene. The CDR3 consists of 11 residues. CDR3 bases: TGTGCCATCCGATACGGCTATGGCTACACCTTC. This translates into CAIRYGYGYTF.

V gene TRBV19 combines with J gene TRBJ1-2; D may be TRBD1 (5 bases). Germline V gene sequence: CDR1 LNHDA, CDR2 SQIVND (reference sequence). This CDR3 spans 14 amino acids. V lost 1 base to trimming and J lost 8 bases, with 14 bases between them. In DNA, the CDR3 is TGTGCCAGTAGTATAGGAGGGGATCTTGGGGGCTACACCTTC. It encodes CASSIGGDLGGYTF.

The chain carries TRBV29-1 and TRBJ2-7; 8 nucleotides match TRBD1. There are 14 residues in the CDR3. Germline lookup yields CDR1 SQVTM and CDR2 ANQGSEA. Trimming took 3 bases from V and 3 from J; bases not matched to a gene: 7. CDR3 DNA sequence: TGCAGCGTTGAGGGAACTACAGGGGGCTACGAGCAGTACTTC. Translated: CSVEGTTGGYEQYF.

The chain's CDR3 is CASSFGAEAFF. The CDR3 coding sequence is TGTGCCAGCAGCTTTGGAGCCGAAGCTTTCTTT. The chain uses TRBV5-6 and TRBJ1-1; D unclear. The germline V and J ends were trimmed by 2 bases and 8 bases, with 7 bases remaining between them. The CDR3 extends over 11 amino acids. CDR1 SGHDT and CDR2 YYEEEE come from the germline V gene.

As regards this clone: Distinct nucleotide sequences in the sample also encode this CDR3. The chain recombines TRBV10-3 with TRBJ2-2; weak D call: TRBD2 (6 bases). CDR1 is ENHRY and CDR2 is SYGVKD in the germline V gene. The CDR3 covers 13 residues. Trimming removed 6 bases from V and 2 bases from J, with 7 bases in between. The CDR3 loop is CAISGGNTGELFF. The CDR3 DNA reads TGTGCCATCAGCGGGGGAAACACCGGGGAGCTGTTTTTT.

The rearrangement joins TRBV6-1 to TRBJ2-2, with TRBD2 matching 13 bases. Germline-derived CDR1 and CDR2 are MNHNS and SASEGT. J gave up 5 bases and V 7 bases, and 4 bases lay outside the gene matches. This CDR3 is built from 15 residues. The CDR3 nucleotides are TGTGCCAGCATAAGGGGACTAGCGGGGACCGGGGAGCTGTTTTTT. Its translation is CASIRGLAGTGELFF.

The chain links TRBV2 to TRBJ2-7; 13 bases are a match to TRBD2. This CDR3 is built from 18 residues. Germline-derived CDR1 and CDR2 are SNHLY and FYNNEI. J was trimmed by 1 base and V by 8 bases; bases with no gene match: 14. CDR3 in amino acids: CASELDVGLAGASYEQYF. The CDR3 bases are TGTGCCAGCGAACTTGATGTAGGACTAGCGGGGGCGTCCTACGAGCAGTACTTC. Full variable domain (missing parts from reference TRBV2 and TRBJ2-7): EPEVTQTPSHQVTQMGQEVILRCVPISNHLYFYWYRQILGQKVEFLVSFYNNEISEKSEIFDDQFSVERPDGSNFTLKIRSTKLEDSAMYFCASELDVGLAGASYEQYFGPGTRLTVT.

The V and J genes are TRBV13 and TRBJ2-3; D remains unclear. V shed 4 bases and J shed 4 bases, with 12 bases lying between them. In germline, CDR1 is PRHDT, CDR2 FYEKMQ (reference sequence). The CDR3 spans 14 residues. The DNA for the CDR3 is TGTGCCAGCAGCTCAACCGGTAGGGCAGATACGCAGTATTTT. This codes for CASSSTGRADTQYF. The complete variable domain, with remaining parts taken from reference TRBV13 and TRBJ2-3, reads AAGVIQSPRHLIKEKRETATLKCYPIPRHDTVYWYQQGPGQDPQFLISFYEKMQSDKGSIPDRFSAQQFSDYHSELNMSSLELGDSALYFCASSSTGRADTQYFGPGTRLTVL.

The V call is TRBV5-4, the J call TRBJ2-2; a possible D gene is TRBD1 (6 bases). Per germline, CDR1 SGHNT and CDR2 YYREEE (reference sequence). Trimming pared 3 bases from V and 7 bases from J, leaving 13 bases between. The CDR3 has 14 amino acids. CDR3: CASSSTGRIGELFF. Here the CDR3 DNA reads TGTGCCAGCAGCTCGACAGGACGGATCGGGGAGCTGTTTTTT.

The V and J genes are TRBV18 and TRBJ1-2; possibly TRBD1 for D (6 bases). CDR3 length: 15 amino acids. V was shortened by 1 base and J by 3 bases, with 12 bases between the two germline ends. The germline V gene encodes CDR1 KGHSH and CDR2 LQKENI. For the CDR3, the DNA is TGTGCCAGCTCACCACGGGCGACAGGAGACTATGGCTACACCTTC. Residues: CASSPRATGDYGYTF.

This chain uses TRBV3-1 (or the pseudogene TRBV3-2) with TRBJ1-6; TRBD1 agrees at 7 bases. Trimming cost V 4 bases and J 6 bases; bases outside gene matches: 6. The CDR3 is 15 residues long. The germline V gene has CDR1 LGHDT and CDR2 YNNKEL (reference sequence). The CDR3 sequence: CASSPGDSTNSPLHF. In DNA, the CDR3 is TGTGCCAGCAGCCCAGGGGACAGCACTAATTCACCCCTCCACTTT.

This chain uses TRBV9 with TRBJ2-1; 10 positions agree with TRBD1. Trimming took 0 bases from V and 7 from J; bases not matched to a gene: 7. The CDR3 consists of 16 residues. Germline loops: CDR1 SGDLS, CDR2 YYNGEE. The CDR3 protein is CASSVGPAGQGNEQFF. DNA for the CDR3: TGTGCCAGCAGCGTAGGCCCTGCGGGACAGGGGAATGAGCAGTTCTTC.

V gene TRBV20-1 combines with J gene TRBJ2-1; no firm D call. In germline, CDR1 is DFQATT, CDR2 SNEGSKA (reference sequence). Trimming stripped 5 bases from V and 8 bases from J, with 10 bases between. This CDR3 is built from 11 residues. The chain's CDR3 is CSAGRADEQFF. The CDR3 nucleotides are TGCAGTGCTGGTCGGGCGGATGAGCAGTTCTTC.

This chain connects TRBV7-2 to TRBJ2-7; 7 bases are a match to TRBD1. Germline assignment: CDR1 SGHTA and CDR2 FQGNSA. The V gene end was trimmed by 6 bases and the J gene end by 4 bases; junction bases not matched to a gene: 6. CDR3 size: 13 residues. The CDR3 nucleotides read TGTGCCAGCAGTACGGGACAGCCTTACGAGCAGTACTTC. It translates to CASSTGQPYEQYF.

The rearrangement joins TRBV6-5 to TRBJ1-1; tentatively, D is TRBD1 (5 bases). The V end lost 6 bases, the J end lost 6 bases, and 14 bases lay between the germline ends. CDR1 is MNHEY and CDR2 is SVGAGI in the germline V gene. The CDR3 loop spans 13 amino acids. The chain's CDR3 is CASRRRGVPEAFF. Written as DNA, the CDR3 is TGTGCCAGCAGGAGGAGAGGGGTCCCTGAAGCTTTCTTT.

For this clone: An end of the junction differs from the germline gene, which may be a read error. The gene calls are TRBV3-1 (or the pseudogene TRBV3-2) and TRBJ2-3, with 9 bases identical to TRBD2. The germline V gene has CDR1 LGHDT and CDR2 YNNKEL (reference sequence). The CDR3 consists of 14 residues. Here the CDR3 DNA reads TGTGCCAGCAGCCAAGAGCCTAGCGGGGATAAGCAGTATTTT. Protein product: CASSQEPSGDKQYF.

The rearrangement links TRBV5-4 to TRBJ2-7, with D possibly being TRBD2 (7 bases). The CDR3 is 15 amino acids. V gave up 0 bases and J gave up 6 bases, with 16 bases separating them. The germline V gene encodes CDR1 SGHNT and CDR2 YYREEE (reference sequence). In DNA, the CDR3 is TGTGCCAGCAGCTTGGAGGGGGGGGCCGGGGTCGAGCAGTACTTC. Translated: CASSLEGGAGVEQYF.

The rearrangement uses TRBV9 and TRBJ1-2; a weak D match, TRBD1 (6 bases). Germline V gene lookup returns CDR1 SGDLS and CDR2 YYNGEE. Trimming took 4 bases from V and 4 from J, leaving 17 bases between them. The length of the CDR3 is 15 residues. The CDR3, as DNA: TGTGCCAGCAGCCCCAATGGGGGCGGAACCTATGGCTACACCTTC. This translates into CASSPNGGGTYGYTF.

The chain has TRBV13 and TRBJ1-2; 9 nucleotides line up with TRBD1. Looked up from germline, CDR1 is PRHDT and CDR2 is FYEKMQ (reference sequence). V was pared by 0 bases and J by 4 bases, with 12 bases of the junction left unmatched. The CDR3 runs to 18 residues. The CDR3 DNA reads TGTGCCAGCAGCTTAGGCAGATGGACAGGGGTCACGGGCTATGGCTACACCTTC. As protein: CASSLGRWTGVTGYGYTF.

A few counts support this clone. This chain connects TRBV7-3 to TRBJ2-2, with D tentatively TRBD1 (6 bases). The germline V gene has CDR1 SGHTA and CDR2 FQGTGA. Trimming left V 5 bases short and J 1 base short, with 11 bases between. This CDR3 region has 15 residues. The CDR3 coding sequence is TGTGCCAGCAGCCCAGGGGTTAAGAACACCGGGGAGCTGTTTTTT. The encoded protein is CASSPGVKNTGELFF.

This clone was seen only once. The rearrangement joins TRBV7-6 to TRBJ2-7, with 7 bases identical to TRBD1. CDR3 length: 13 amino acids. V lost 5 bases to trimming and J lost 0 bases; unmatched junction nucleotides: 1. Per the germline V gene, CDR1 is SGHVS and CDR2 is FNYEAQ. Here the CDR3 DNA reads TGTGCCAGCAGCCGGGACAGCTCCTACGAGCAGTACTTC. It is translated as CASSRDSSYEQYF.

This clone was detected once. The chain combines TRBV6-2 or TRBV6-3 with TRBJ2-3; 7 bases line up with TRBD2. The CDR3 is 18 residues long. The V gene's germline CDR1 is MNHEY and CDR2 SVGEGT. V lost 6 bases and J lost 0; bases outside the gene matches: 15. The CDR3 spells CASSPGGRGGKSTDTQYF. CDR3 coding DNA: TGTGCCAGCAGCCCCGGCGGGAGAGGCGGAAAAAGCACAGATACGCAGTATTTT.

This clone has just one count. V usage is TRBV6-5 and J usage is TRBJ1-6; 7 bases are shared with TRBD1. The V segment lost 9 bases and the J segment 10 bases; nucleotides outside the gene matches: 6. This CDR3 comprises 12 residues. From germline, CDR1 is MNHEY and CDR2 SVGAGI. The CDR3 here is CASYRGGSPLHF. The CDR3 coding sequence is TGTGCCAGTTACAGGGGTGGATCACCCCTCCACTTT.